The 12 T cell receptor beta chains given below trace back to one sample, sequenced in a study of T-cell reconstitution after alpha-beta-depleted transplantation in children. TCRbeta library construction was performed incorporating unique molecular identifiers. A single record per CDR3 protein comes from TCRdb applying MiXCR to the PCR reads. The table has approximately 800,000 distinct CDR3 sequences, around 17% seen once. The sequences come from PBMCs, mostly from graft donor cells, collected 360 days after TCRalphabeta/CD19-depleted stem cell transplant. The receptors were gathered from a male patient younger than 18 who had a stem cell transplant for acute lymphoblastic leukemia, so the T cells may come from the graft donor.

This clonotype occurred a few times. The rearrangement uses TRBV7-2 and TRBJ2-1; D might be TRBD2 (6 bases). CDR3 length equals 16 residues. In germline, CDR1 is SGHTA, CDR2 FQGNSA. Trimming pared 5 bases from V and 3 bases from J, leaving 17 bases between. CDR3 DNA sequence: TGTGCCAGCAGCACACAGTCGGCGGGGAGCTACAATGAGCAGTTCTTC. Its protein is CASSTQSAGSYNEQFF.

The J gene is TRBJ1-1, the V gene TRBV2; the match to TRBD1 covers 8 bases. CDR1 is SNHLY, CDR2 FYNNEI, per germline. Trimming cost V 0 bases and J 8 bases; bases outside gene matches: 14. The CDR3 consists of 17 residues. CDR3 in amino acids: CASSEALGGQGAREAFF. In DNA form, the CDR3 reads TGTGCCAGCAGTGAAGCGCTGGGCGGCCAGGGGGCCAGGGAAGCTTTCTTT. The full variable domain, completed using reference TRBV2 and TRBJ1-1, is EPEVTQTPSHQVTQMGQEVILRCVPISNHLYFYWYRQILGQKVEFLVSFYNNEISEKSEIFDDQFSVERPDGSNFTLKIRSTKLEDSAMYFCASSEALGGQGAREAFFGQGTRLTVV.

This clonotype was picked up a small number of times. DNA for the CDR3: TGTGCCAGCGGACGGACAGACTATGGCTACACCTTC. Translated, it gives CASGRTDYGYTF. This sequence joins TRBV12-3 or TRBV12-4 and TRBJ1-2; tentative D call: TRBD1 (6 bases). V was pared by 8 bases and J by 3 bases, with 10 bases between. This CDR3 has 12 amino acids.

This clonotype appeared a few times. CDR3 DNA sequence: TGTGCCAGCAGCCGCGGACGAGATCGAGAGCAGTTCTTC. Residues: CASSRGRDREQFF. The chain links TRBV5-6 to TRBJ2-1, with D hard to call. Germline values: CDR1 SGHDT, CDR2 YYEEEE. Trimming stripped 4 bases from V and 10 bases from J, with 15 bases between. The CDR3 is made up of 13 amino acids.

This clonotype was detected a few times. The genes are TRBV6-6 and TRBJ1-2; D is uncertain. Trimming shortened V by 5 bases and J by 8 bases, and 15 bases separated the two germline ends. The CDR3 length is 13 residues. Germline-derived CDR1 and CDR2 are MNHNY and SVGAGI (reference sequence). In DNA form, the CDR3 reads TGTGCCAGCAGTCCTATGGGCCCCCTGGGCTACACCTTC. As protein: CASSPMGPLGYTF.

There are a few counts of this clonotype. This sequence joins TRBV18 and TRBJ1-1; 8 nucleotides line up with TRBD1. CDR3 length: 17 amino acids. V shed 2 bases and J 0 bases; nucleotides not matched to a gene: 8. CDR1 and CDR2 from the germline V gene are KGHSH and LQKENI. CDR3 in amino acids: CASSPSAGQGMNTEAFF. The CDR3 DNA is TGTGCCAGCTCACCATCTGCAGGACAGGGCATGAACACTGAAGCTTTCTTT.

The sample holds many counts of this clonotype. The chain's CDR3 is CASSRDNSYEQYF. Here the CDR3 DNA reads TGTGCCAGCAGCCGGGACAACTCCTACGAGCAGTACTTC. The V gene is TRBV14, the J gene TRBJ2-7, with a tentative D call TRBD1 (6 bases). V lost 4 bases, J lost 0 bases, and 7 bases lay in between. CDR1 and CDR2 (germline): SGHDN, FVKESK. This CDR3 spans 13 amino acids.

This clonotype was observed a few times. Being one base from a much bigger clone, this may be a read error. The rearrangement uses TRBV5-1 and TRBJ1-1; D is ambiguous. The CDR3 totals 14 residues. Germline assignment: CDR1 SGHRS and CDR2 YFSETQ. Between the trimmed V and J ends, which lost 0 bases and 0 bases, there was a span of 6 bases. This CDR3 is CASSLGHMNTEAFF. For the CDR3, the DNA is TGCGCCAGCAGCTTGGGACACATGAACACTGAAGCTTTCTTT. The variable domain in full, with the rest retrieved from reference TRBV5-1 and TRBJ1-1, is KAGVTQTPRYLIKTRGQQVTLSCSPISGHRSVSWYQQTPGQGLQFLFEYFSETQRNKGNFPGRFSGRQFSNSRSEMNVSTLELGDSALYLCASSLGHMNTEAFFGQGTRLTVV.

This clonotype was observed a few times. The chain joins TRBV12-3 or TRBV12-4 to TRBJ1-4; D is uncertain. The length of the CDR3 is 15 residues. V lost 3 bases, J lost 0 bases, and 8 bases lay in between. The CDR3: CASSFRTATNEKLFF. CDR3 nucleotide sequence: TGTGCCAGCAGTTTCCGGACCGCAACTAATGAAAAACTGTTTTTT.

This clonotype was seen ten or more times. CDR3 sequence reads: CASSKIGLALGNEQFF. In DNA, the CDR3 is TGTGCCAGCAGCAAAATCGGACTAGCCCTCGGAAATGAGCAGTTCTTC. The chain recombines TRBV7-2 with TRBJ2-1, with 8 bases aligning to TRBD2. Losses at the gene ends were 5 bases for V and 7 bases for J; bases not matched to a gene: 13. The germline gives CDR1 SGHTA, CDR2 FQGNSA. The CDR3 consists of 16 residues.

This clonotype has at least ten counts. The rearrangement links TRBV4-1 to TRBJ1-2; D unresolved. V lost 8 bases to trimming and J lost 4 bases, with 11 bases between them. Germline V CDR1 and CDR2: MGHRA, YSYEKL. This CDR3 has 12 residues. Here the CDR3 reads CASPKGFYGYTF. The CDR3 DNA sequence: TGCGCCAGCCCCAAGGGATTCTATGGCTACACCTTC.

This clonotype has only a few counts. The chain employs TRBV27 and TRBJ1-2; 7 bases fit TRBD1. Losses at the gene ends were 4 bases for V and 5 bases for J; bases not matched to a gene: 10. The CDR3 is 15 amino acids. Germline V CDR1 and CDR2: MNHEY, SMNVEV (reference sequence). CDR3 sequence: CASSSLLQGKYGYTF. In DNA, the CDR3 is TGTGCCAGCAGTTCTTTATTACAGGGGAAGTATGGCTACACCTTC.